This TCR beta chain was sequenced during a study of immune evolution from preneoplasia to lung adenocarcinoma. Points from the study as a whole: Highest clonality occurred in KRAS-mutant, not EGFR-mutant or double wild-type, nodules. Normal lung had the highest top T cell clone frequencies.

The CDR3 is 15 residues long. CDR1 and CDR2 from the germline V gene are SGHAT and FQNNGV. V gave up 1 base and J gave up 3 bases, with 12 bases separating them. Assay used: immunoSEQ multiplex PCR; TCRdb lists only in-frame clones, some missing. The sample shows 5,000 or so clones, under 80% of them seen only once. Patients had resection in Japan or China between the mid-2010s and the late 2010s. Two lung cancer pathologists independently confirmed each histologic diagnosis. As concerns this clone: The antigen remains undetermined.

The specimen sequenced was FFPE minimally invasive lung adenocarcinoma tissue. The receptor was isolated from a person between 50 and 69 years old with lung adenocarcinoma. The V gene is TRBV11-2, the J gene TRBJ1-2; D is unclear. The DNA of the CDR3 is TGTGCCAGCAGCTTAGGCAAAGGCTCCCACTATGGCTACACCTTC. Protein sequence: CASSLGKGSHYGYTF.